One and the same sample provided the 26 T cell receptor beta chains below, sequenced in a study of T cells in Graves' hyperthyroidism and ophthalmopathy. Researchers took RNA transcripts and amplified the TCR beta CDR3 regions from them. HTBI primers drove first-round RT-PCR of the TCR CDR3. MiXCR, applied by TCRdb to the multiplex PCR reads, yields one record per CDR3 protein. The table lists about 300,000 distinct CDR3 sequences, around 20% of them singletons, with less than 40% in the top ten. Specimen: blood. These receptors all come from a man aged 50 or older with Graves' ophthalmopathy.

This clonotype showed up many times. V usage is TRBV18 and J usage is TRBJ1-1; no firm D call. The germline V gene encodes CDR1 KGHSH and CDR2 LQKENI. This CDR3 contains 12 residues. Trimming took off 3 bases at V and 11 bases at J, with 13 bases between the two ends. CDR3 in DNA: TGTGCCAGCTCACCGCAAGCCCTTGAGGCTTTCTTT. The encoded protein is CASSPQALEAFF.

This clonotype was found a few times. Possible read error: a much larger clone is one base away. The chain employs TRBV6-1 and TRBJ1-5, with unresolved D. The V gene lost 6 bases and the J gene lost 8 bases, with 14 bases spanning the gap. The CDR3 is 13 residues long. Germline V lookup: CDR1 MNHNS, CDR2 SASEGT. In DNA form, the CDR3 reads TGTGCCAGCAGCGGAGGCCCCGGTGAGCCCCAGCATTTT. Its protein is CASSGGPGEPQHF.

V is TRBV19 and J is TRBJ2-1; TRBD2 agrees at 9 bases. V was clipped by 3 bases and J by 9 bases; unmatched bases: 0. Germline V gene lookup returns CDR1 LNHDA and CDR2 SQIVND (reference sequence). This CDR3 has 12 amino acids. The CDR3 nucleotides read TGTGCCAGTAGTATTAGCGGGGGTGAGCAGTTCTTC. Translation: CASSISGGEQFF.

In its sample, this clonotype was seen a few times. V usage is TRBV9 and J usage is TRBJ2-3; 8 bases are shared with TRBD2. Germline V gene data show CDR1 as SGDLS and CDR2 as YYNGEE. Trimming took 0 bases from V and 0 from J; bases not matched to a gene: 3. The CDR3 runs 16 residues. The CDR3 protein is CASSVGLAPSTDTQYF. Here the CDR3 DNA reads TGTGCCAGCAGCGTAGGACTAGCGCCTAGCACAGATACGCAGTATTTT.

This clonotype was counted at least ten times. The rearrangement links TRBV2 to TRBJ1-2; D unclear. The germline gives CDR1 SNHLY, CDR2 FYNNEI. With 6 bases removed from V and 2 bases from J, the gap between germline ends came to 10 bases. The CDR3 consists of 13 residues. CDR3 in amino acids: CASRAAQNYGYTF. The CDR3 DNA reads as TGTGCCAGCAGGGCGGCACAAAACTATGGCTACACCTTC.

The chain employs TRBV3-1 and TRBJ2-2, with 9 nucleotides matching TRBD2. J lost 6 bases, V lost 2 bases, and 7 bases had no gene match. CDR1 and CDR2 from the germline V gene are LGHDT and YNNKEL (reference sequence). The CDR3 loop spans 16 amino acids. The CDR3 protein is CASSQSPGLAPGELFF. CDR3 sequence (DNA): TGTGCCAGCAGCCAATCACCGGGACTAGCCCCCGGGGAGCTGTTTTTT.

The chain has TRBV19 and TRBJ1-1, with 7 bases aligning to TRBD1. The CDR3 runs 11 residues. Germline CDR1 LNHDA, CDR2 SQIVND (reference sequence). J was trimmed by 11 bases and V by 7 bases; bases with no gene match: 7. CDR3 amino acids: CASNTGATAFF. CDR3 DNA sequence: TGTGCCAGTAATACAGGGGCAACGGCTTTCTTT.

This clonotype was counted between two and nine times. The chain carries TRBV29-1 and TRBJ2-1; tentatively, D is TRBD2 (5 bases). Trimming removed 3 bases at V and 6 bases at J, with 9 bases between. CDR3 length equals 12 residues. Germline V gene lookup returns CDR1 SQVTM and CDR2 ANQGSEA. The CDR3 sequence: CSVDLLVNEQFF. The CDR3 coding sequence is TGCAGCGTTGATTTACTAGTCAATGAGCAGTTCTTC.

The rearrangement uses TRBV28 and TRBJ2-3; D is unclear. Deletions cut 6 bases from V and 8 bases from J, with 12 bases between. CDR1 and CDR2 (germline): MDHEN, SYDVKM. The CDR3 is 12 residues long. The CDR3: CASSPWVGTQYF. The CDR3 coding sequence is TGTGCCAGCAGCCCGTGGGTGGGTACGCAGTATTTT.

In this sample, this clonotype turned up many times. CDR3 region: CASGPPGQGWNEQFF. DNA for the CDR3: TGTGCCAGCGGGCCTCCGGGACAGGGGTGGAATGAGCAGTTCTTC. The rearrangement uses TRBV28 and TRBJ2-1; TRBD1 matches 10 bases. Per the germline V gene, CDR1 is MDHEN and CDR2 is SYDVKM. This CDR3 has 15 amino acids. The V segment lost 8 bases and the J segment 7 bases; nucleotides outside the gene matches: 11.

V usage is TRBV20-1 and J usage is TRBJ2-2; D not certain. Looked up from germline, CDR1 is DFQATT and CDR2 is SNEGSKA (reference sequence). The V end was cut by 3 bases, the J end by 0 bases, with 5 bases between. The CDR3 covers 13 residues. For the CDR3, the DNA is TGCAGTGCTAGGTCTTCGAACACCGGGGAGCTGTTTTTT. Its translation: CSARSSNTGELFF.

The DNA for the CDR3 is TGTGCCATCAGTGAGTTGGGACACCTGAACACCGGGGAGCTGTTTTTT. Protein product: CAISELGHLNTGELFF. V is TRBV10-3 and J is TRBJ2-2, with D possibly matching TRBD1 (6 bases). The V end lost 1 base, the J end lost 1 base, and 10 bases lay between the germline ends. The germline V gene encodes CDR1 ENHRY and CDR2 SYGVKD. This CDR3 comprises 16 residues.

This sequence joins TRBV20-1 and TRBJ2-1, with D perhaps assigned TRBD1 or TRBD2 (6 bases each). V lost 3 bases and J 7 bases, leaving 19 bases between the germline ends. The germline CDR1 and CDR2 sequences are DFQATT and SNEGSKA (reference sequence). This CDR3 region has 15 residues. CDR3 coding DNA: TGCAGTGCTAGTGGGGGGCTAACGTCGACGAATGAGCAGTTCTTC. Protein sequence: CSASGGLTSTNEQFF.

The CDR3 nucleotides are TGTGCCAGTAGTACTAGCGGGTACAATGAGCAGTTCTTC. Protein sequence: CASSTSGYNEQFF. The V call is TRBV19, the J call TRBJ2-1; 8 bases map to TRBD2. The CDR3 totals 13 residues. Germline loops: CDR1 LNHDA, CDR2 SQIVND (reference sequence). Germline trimming cut 4 bases from V and 4 bases from J; bases unmatched to any gene: 0.

This clonotype was picked up many times. The chain joins TRBV5-1 to TRBJ2-5; no firm D call. The ends were cut back, 2 bases at V and 8 bases at J, with 16 bases in the middle. The germline gives CDR1 SGHRS, CDR2 YFSETQ. This CDR3 comprises 14 residues. In nucleotides, the CDR3 is TGCGCCAGCAGCTTAACCGGGCCCAGTGGTACCCAGTACTTC. Amino acid sequence: CASSLTGPSGTQYF.

This chain uses TRBV6-1 with TRBJ1-1; possibly TRBD1 for D (6 bases). CDR1 is MNHNS and CDR2 is SASEGT in the germline V gene. Trimming took off 6 bases at V and 2 bases at J, with 16 bases between the two ends. CDR3 length: 15 amino acids. CDR3 DNA sequence: TGTGCCAGCAGCCCTATTGACAGGATCAACACTGAAGCTTTCTTT. It encodes CASSPIDRINTEAFF.

In this sample, this clonotype turned up a few times. The chain uses TRBV6-1 and TRBJ1-2; a weak D match, TRBD1 (5 bases). This CDR3 comprises 14 residues. The V and J ends lost 5 bases and 1 base respectively, with 11 bases between them. CDR1 is MNHNS, CDR2 SASEGT, per germline. In nucleotides, the CDR3 is TGTGCCAGCAGTAGGGACCCGGATAACTATGGCTACACCTTC. Its translation is CASSRDPDNYGYTF.

This clonotype was detected only a few times. The chain couples TRBV11-3 to TRBJ1-1; D might be TRBD1 (6 bases). V lost 5 bases, J lost 4 bases, and 23 bases lay in between. This CDR3 spans 17 amino acids. The germline CDR1 and CDR2 sequences are SGHNT and YENEEA. DNA of the CDR3: TGTGCCAGCAGCCCGGGGGGCCCCAGGGAGGTCGGCACTGAAGCTTTCTTT. It specifies CASSPGGPREVGTEAFF.

The rearrangement joins TRBV5-8 to TRBJ1-5; D uncertain. CDR1 is SGHTS, CDR2 YDEGEE, per germline. CDR3 size: 14 residues. Trimming cost V 7 bases and J 0 bases, with 11 bases left between them. CDR3 region: CASSDGYSNQPQHF. The CDR3 region has the DNA TGTGCCAGCTCGGACGGTTATAGCAATCAGCCCCAGCATTTT.

In this sample, this clonotype turned up many times. The V and J genes are TRBV2 and TRBJ2-7; 8 bases are shared with TRBD1. The CDR3 extends over 13 amino acids. Germline V gene data show CDR1 as SNHLY and CDR2 as FYNNEI. V dropped 6 bases and J dropped 1; count of bases not matched to a gene: 2. The CDR3 nucleotides are TGTGCCAGCAGCCGGACAGGGTCCTACGAGCAGTACTTC. Its translation: CASSRTGSYEQYF.

The chain recombines TRBV7-2 with TRBJ2-7; 8 nucleotides agree with TRBD2. The germline V gene has CDR1 SGHTA and CDR2 FQGNSA. This CDR3 contains 14 residues. V was clipped by 3 bases and J by 2 bases; unmatched bases: 3. The CDR3 sequence is CASSFTSGTYEQYF. The CDR3 coding sequence is TGTGCCAGCAGCTTCACTAGCGGAACCTACGAGCAGTACTTC.

In its sample, this clonotype was seen many times. The V call is TRBV13, the J call TRBJ2-7; 8 positions agree with TRBD2. The CDR3 has 12 amino acids. V was pared by 5 bases and J by 7 bases, with 4 bases of the junction left unmatched. The V gene's germline CDR1 is PRHDT and CDR2 FYEKMQ (reference sequence). CDR3 region: CASSHREGEQYF. The CDR3 DNA reads TGTGCCAGCAGCCATCGGGAGGGAGAGCAGTACTTC.

This clonotype was counted only a few times. V usage is TRBV29-1 and J usage is TRBJ1-3; D gene ambiguous. The V end lost 5 bases, the J end lost 4 bases, and 6 bases lay between the germline ends. The V gene's germline CDR1 is SQVTM and CDR2 ANQGSEA. This CDR3 is 11 amino acids long. For the CDR3, the DNA is TGCAGCGTTATAGGAGGAAACACCATATATTTT. It is translated as CSVIGGNTIYF.

This clonotype was counted many times. This rearrangement joins TRBV7-9 to TRBJ2-7; perhaps TRBD1 as D (6 bases). V lost 6 bases and J lost 3, with 9 bases in between. Germline V gene lookup returns CDR1 SEHNR and CDR2 FQNEAQ (reference sequence). This CDR3 has 12 amino acids. The DNA of the CDR3 is TGTGCCAGCAGTTCACAGGGCTACGAGCAGTACTTC. Translating it yields CASSSQGYEQYF.

V and J are TRBV28 and TRBJ1-5, with a weak D call TRBD1 (5 bases). Trimming left V 2 bases short and J 6 bases short, with 11 bases between. CDR1 MDHEN and CDR2 SYDVKM come from the germline V gene. CDR3 length equals 14 residues. The CDR3 region is CASSLGDGVQPQHF. The CDR3, as DNA: TGTGCCAGCAGTTTAGGGGACGGTGTTCAGCCCCAGCATTTT.

The chain couples TRBV6-4 to TRBJ1-2; 7 positions agree with TRBD1. The CDR3 covers 11 residues. Germline V gene sequence: CDR1 MRHNA, CDR2 SNTAGT. The trim removed 7 bases at V and 6 bases at J, leaving 2 bases unmatched. CDR3 protein: CASKQGHGYTF. For the CDR3, the DNA is TGTGCCAGCAAACAGGGGCATGGCTACACCTTC.